This TCR beta chain was captured by sequencing in a study of T cells in Graves' hyperthyroidism and ophthalmopathy. Study summary: Initial diagnosis, before any treatment, was when peripheral blood was collected.

Extraction of PBMCs used roughly 9.6 ml of fresh peripheral blood. This CDR3 region has 15 residues. With V trimmed by 7 bases and J by 2 bases, 8 bases remained unmatched. What was amplified from RNA transcripts were TCR beta CDR3 regions. The HTBI primer set served for first-round RT-PCR of the TCR CDR3. MiXCR, applied by TCRdb to the multiplex PCR reads, yields one record per CDR3 protein. Of approximately 410,000 distinct CDR3 sequences in the sample, approximately 15% were seen once. V is TRBV12-3 or TRBV12-4 and J is TRBJ2-1, with TRBD2 matching over 7 bases. The sequencing sample was made of blood. This receptor was identified in a woman aged 18-29 years with Graves' hyperthyroidism. CDR3 DNA: TGTGCCAGCACCCCTGGGGGGGGGGCCTACAATGAGCAGTTCTTC. Protein sequence: CASTPGGGAYNEQFF.